This TCR beta chain was recovered during a study of blood T cell repertoires in COVID-19. At the level of the study: The cDNA or gDNA used as material had been derived from T cells, B-cell-depleted T cells, or PBMCs.

Libraries were prepared by immunoSEQ multiplex PCR; TCRdb keeps only in-frame clonotypes and omits some of them. Of 70,000 or so clones listed, roughly 80% were seen once; the top ten hold about 25%. With 3 bases clipped from V and 5 bases from J, the junction kept 7 bases outside the gene matches. Germline V CDR1 and CDR2: SGDLS, YYNGEE. The CDR3 covers 15 residues. The material sequenced was peripheral blood. V and J are TRBV9 and TRBJ1-3; 8 bases line up with TRBD1. The sequence was collected from a human donor in a cohort sampled during active COVID-19. The CDR3 protein is CASSGPQGARNTIYF. The CDR3 DNA is TGTGCCAGCAGCGGCCCGCAGGGGGCGAGAAACACCATATATTTT.